The 12 T cell receptor beta chains in this list originate from one sample, sequenced in a study of technical replicates of blood from a few donors. The repertoire was sequenced with immunoSEQ multiplex PCR; TCRdb's copy has only in-frame clones and lacks some. The sample records about 13,000 clones, 65% to 90% being singletons. Sequenced: PBMCs. The receptors here all came from a human donor in good health.

This clone occurred once. The chain joins TRBV2 to TRBJ2-3, with 9 bases that match TRBD2. With 3 bases clipped from V and 11 bases from J, the junction kept 15 bases outside the gene matches. CDR3 length equals 16 residues. Germline V lookup: CDR1 SNHLY, CDR2 FYNNEI. The DNA for the CDR3 is TGTGCCAGCAGTGACGCTCGGGGCGGGAGGGGCTCAAGGCAGTATTTT. It translates to CASSDARGGRGSRQYF.

This clone was seen only once. The chain carries TRBV19 and TRBJ1-1; no clear D. CDR3 size: 16 residues. CDR1 is LNHDA, CDR2 SQIVND, per germline (reference sequence). The V and J ends lost 3 bases and 0 bases respectively, with 14 bases between them. CDR3 bases: TGTGCCAGTAGTATCGCGGGGATGGGGTTGAACACTGAAGCTTTCTTT. Amino acids: CASSIAGMGLNTEAFF.

The rearrangement links TRBV5-1 to TRBJ2-7; 7 nucleotides align to TRBD1. J gave up 1 base and V 1 base, and 5 bases lay outside the gene matches. The germline V gene has CDR1 SGHRS and CDR2 YFSETQ. The CDR3 runs 15 residues. Written as DNA, the CDR3 is TGCGCCAGCAGCTTGATGTGGGACAGATCCTACGAGCAGTACTTC. Translated, it gives CASSLMWDRSYEQYF.

This clone appeared a few times. The rearrangement links TRBV7-9 to TRBJ1-2; D is unresolved. The CDR3 length is 15 residues. The V gene lost 5 bases and the J gene lost 0 bases, with 13 bases spanning the gap. Germline V gene data show CDR1 as SEHNR and CDR2 as FQNEAQ (reference sequence). CDR3 nucleotide sequence: TGTGCCAGCAGCCTCGTGGGGAGTGCTAACTATGGCTACACCTTC. Translation: CASSLVGSANYGYTF. Full variable domain (missing parts from reference TRBV7-9 and TRBJ1-2): DTGVSQNPRHKITKRGQNVTFRCDPISEHNRLYWYRQTLGQGPEFLTYFQNEAQLEKSRLLSDRFSAERPKGSFSTLEIQRTEQGDSAMYLCASSLVGSANYGYTFGSGTRLTVV.

This clone was seen more than once but under ten times. The rearrangement uses TRBV11-2 and TRBJ2-7; D possibly corresponds to TRBD1 (5 bases). The CDR3 covers 14 residues. CDR1 is SGHAT, CDR2 FQNNGV, per germline. The V end was cut by 5 bases, the J end by 0 bases, with 11 bases between. Here the CDR3 reads CASSLTVVSYEQYF. The CDR3 DNA reads TGTGCCAGCAGCCTGACAGTCGTCTCCTACGAGCAGTACTTC.

Only one count was recorded for this clone. This rearrangement joins TRBV18 to TRBJ2-3; tentative D call: TRBD1 (5 bases). The CDR3 has 13 amino acids. Between the trimmed V and J ends, which lost 3 bases and 2 bases, there was a span of 6 bases. Per germline, CDR1 KGHSH and CDR2 LQKENI. The CDR3 spells CASSPDNTDTQYF. As DNA, the CDR3 is TGTGCCAGCTCACCGGACAACACAGATACGCAGTATTTT.

This rearrangement joins TRBV2 to TRBJ2-5, with 7 positions matching TRBD1. The ends lost 7 bases at V and 5 bases at J; junction bases unmatched: 10. CDR3 size: 14 residues. The germline V gene encodes CDR1 SNHLY and CDR2 FYNNEI. The CDR3 region is CASTPQGSGETQYF. The CDR3 nucleotides read TGTGCCAGCACGCCACAGGGGTCCGGGGAGACCCAGTACTTC.

V gene TRBV9 combines with J gene TRBJ2-2; 8 positions match TRBD1. V lost 2 bases and J lost 5; bases outside the gene matches: 5. This CDR3 is built from 15 residues. The germline V gene has CDR1 SGDLS and CDR2 YYNGEE. The CDR3 sequence: CASSVFQGATGELFF. CDR3 nucleotides: TGTGCCAGCAGCGTTTTTCAGGGGGCGACCGGGGAGCTGTTTTTT.

The chain employs TRBV5-1 and TRBJ1-2; possible D gene TRBD1, 5 bases. V gave up 7 bases and J gave up 8 bases, with 18 bases separating them. Per the germline V gene, CDR1 is SGHRS and CDR2 is YFSETQ. CDR3 length: 13 amino acids. The CDR3 DNA reads as TGCGCCAGCCGACGGGGAGGGGATGACGGCTACACCTTC. Translation gives CASRRGGDDGYTF.

The chain uses TRBV7-3 and TRBJ1-1; D is undetermined. CDR1 SGHTA and CDR2 FQGTGA come from the germline V gene. The length of the CDR3 is 13 residues. The V end lost 5 bases, the J end lost 4 bases, and 11 bases lay between the germline ends. This CDR3 is CASSPLTSTEAFF. CDR3 nucleotide sequence: TGTGCCAGCAGCCCCTTGACAAGCACTGAAGCTTTCTTT. The variable domain in full, with the rest retrieved from reference TRBV7-3 and TRBJ1-1, is GAGVSQTPSNKVTEKGKYVELRCDPISGHTALYWYRQSLGQGPEFLIYFQGTGAADDSGLPNDRFFAVRPEGSVSTLKIQRTERGDSAVYLCASSPLTSTEAFFGQGTRLTVV.

The chain joins TRBV27 to TRBJ2-7, with TRBD1 matching over 7 bases. Unmatched junction bases numbered 5, after V lost 2 bases and J lost 4 bases. The CDR3 sequence is 14 residues long. Germline V lookup: CDR1 MNHEY, CDR2 SMNVEV (reference sequence). The CDR3 DNA reads as TGTGCCAGCAGTTTAACAGGGGTCCAGTACGAGCAGTACTTC. Translation gives CASSLTGVQYEQYF.

The table lists this clone with a count of one. The chain combines TRBV4-1 with TRBJ1-1, with D uncertain. V lost 0 bases to trimming and J lost 5 bases, with 7 bases between them. CDR3 length equals 13 residues. The germline V gene has CDR1 MGHRA and CDR2 YSYEKL. CDR3 nucleotides: TGCGCCAGCAGCCAAGAAGGGAGTACTGAAGCTTTCTTT. It yields the protein CASSQEGSTEAFF.